These T cell receptor beta chains were read from a single sample in a study of control samples from healthy donors and cancer patients. Here immunoSEQ multiplex PCR was the method, and the copy in TCRdb shows in-frame clones only, minus some. The sample shows more than 80,000 clones, 90% to 95% of them seen only once. What was sequenced was blood. The receptors derive from a young man in good health. Both conserved end residues are part of each CDR3. Fields, in order: CDR3 length, V gene, J gene, clone size, D gene, CDR3 protein, CDR3 DNA. A D gene is named only where the DNA matches it firmly. Only part of the rows carry a size: once, few, many, or a class if the clone is expanded.

cdr3_length: 13
v_call: TRBV5-6
j_call: TRBJ2-7
clone_size: .
d_call: TRBD1
cdr3_aa: CASSEDRVDEQYF
cdr3_nt: TGTGCCAGCAGCGAGGACAGGGTCGACGAGCAGTACTTC

cdr3_length: 12
v_call: TRBV7-2
j_call: TRBJ1-2
clone_size: .
d_call: .
cdr3_aa: CASSLSGYGYTF
cdr3_nt: TGTGCCAGCAGCTTGTCCGGCTATGGCTACACCTTC

cdr3_length: 14
v_call: TRBV6-4
j_call: TRBJ2-3
clone_size: .
d_call: TRBD2
cdr3_aa: CASSGLAGEDTQYF
cdr3_nt: TGTGCCAGCAGTGGACTAGCGGGGGAAGATACGCAGTATTTT

cdr3_length: 15
v_call: TRBV14
j_call: TRBJ1-3
clone_size: once
d_call: .
cdr3_aa: CASSQDRGRENTIYF
cdr3_nt: TGTGCCAGCAGCCAAGATCGAGGCAGGGAAAACACCATATATTTT

cdr3_length: 14
v_call: TRBV12-5
j_call: TRBJ1-4
clone_size: .
d_call: .
cdr3_aa: CASGVEYANEKLFF
cdr3_nt: TGTGCTAGTGGGGTGGAATATGCTAATGAAAAACTGTTTTTT

cdr3_length: 16
v_call: TRBV9
j_call: TRBJ2-1
clone_size: .
d_call: TRBD2
cdr3_aa: CASSVATSSSYNEQFF
cdr3_nt: TGTGCCAGCAGCGTAGCGACTAGCAGCTCCTACAATGAGCAGTTCTTC

cdr3_length: 15
v_call: TRBV10-3
j_call: TRBJ1-2
clone_size: .
d_call: .
cdr3_aa: CAISESVGAGGSYTF
cdr3_nt: TGTGCCATCAGTGAGTCAGTCGGGGCCGGGGGTAGCTACACCTTC

cdr3_length: 16
v_call: TRBV3-1/TRBV3-2
j_call: TRBJ2-3
clone_size: .
d_call: TRBD2
cdr3_aa: CASTSRERGAEDTQYF
cdr3_nt: TGTGCCAGCACTTCCCGTGAGCGGGGGGCGGAAGATACGCAGTATTTT

cdr3_length: 15
v_call: TRBV11-2
j_call: TRBJ2-5
clone_size: .
d_call: TRBD2
cdr3_aa: CASSLDSGLAGTQYF
cdr3_nt: TGTGCCAGCAGCTTAGATTCCGGGCTAGCGGGGACCCAGTACTTC

cdr3_length: 13
v_call: TRBV12-3/TRBV12-4
j_call: TRBJ2-6
clone_size: .
d_call: .
cdr3_aa: CASTSPGANVLTF
cdr3_nt: TGTGCCAGCACCTCCCCGGGGGCCAACGTCCTGACTTTC

cdr3_length: 15
v_call: TRBV6-5
j_call: TRBJ1-5
clone_size: .
d_call: .
cdr3_aa: CASRLTGDPNQPQHF
cdr3_nt: TGTGCCAGCAGGCTTACGGGGGATCCAAATCAGCCCCAGCATTTT

cdr3_length: 14
v_call: TRBV7-2
j_call: TRBJ1-2
clone_size: .
d_call: .
cdr3_aa: CASSLLGVYYGYTF
cdr3_nt: TGTGCCAGCAGCTTGCTGGGGGTTTACTATGGCTACACCTTC

cdr3_length: 16
v_call: TRBV13
j_call: TRBJ1-2
clone_size: once
d_call: TRBD1
cdr3_aa: CASSSGTGGLGYGYTF
cdr3_nt: TGTGCCAGCAGCAGCGGGACAGGGGGCCTTGGCTATGGCTACACCTTC

cdr3_length: 18
v_call: TRBV7-9
j_call: TRBJ1-1
clone_size: .
d_call: TRBD1
cdr3_aa: CASSYYRGPKQWGYEAFF
cdr3_nt: TGTGCCAGCAGCTATTACAGGGGCCCAAAGCAATGGGGATATGAAGCTTTCTTT

cdr3_length: 15
v_call: TRBV7-9
j_call: TRBJ2-2
clone_size: .
d_call: .
cdr3_aa: CAGGPSISHTGELFF
cdr3_nt: TGTGCCGGCGGGCCGTCTATTTCGCACACCGGGGAGCTGTTTTTT

cdr3_length: 15
v_call: TRBV7-9
j_call: TRBJ2-2
clone_size: .
d_call: TRBD2
cdr3_aa: CASSPPAGGPGELFF
cdr3_nt: TGTGCCAGCAGCCCCCCCGCGGGAGGTCCCGGGGAGCTGTTTTTT

cdr3_length: 14
v_call: TRBV15
j_call: TRBJ1-1
clone_size: .
d_call: TRBD1
cdr3_aa: CATSRGQGWTEAFF
cdr3_nt: TGTGCCACCAGCAGAGGACAGGGATGGACTGAAGCTTTCTTT

cdr3_length: 14
v_call: TRBV19
j_call: TRBJ1-2
clone_size: .
d_call: TRBD1
cdr3_aa: CASTDRGPNYGYTF
cdr3_nt: TGTGCCAGCACGGACAGGGGGCCTAACTATGGCTACACCTTC

cdr3_length: 14
v_call: TRBV30
j_call: TRBJ1-4
clone_size: .
d_call: TRBD1
cdr3_aa: CAWGTGGADEKLFF
cdr3_nt: TGTGCCTGGGGGACAGGGGGCGCAGATGAAAAACTGTTTTTT

cdr3_length: 13
v_call: TRBV30
j_call: TRBJ2-7
clone_size: .
d_call: TRBD1
cdr3_aa: CAWSRQGPYEQYF
cdr3_nt: TGTGCCTGGAGTAGACAGGGGCCCTACGAGCAGTACTTC